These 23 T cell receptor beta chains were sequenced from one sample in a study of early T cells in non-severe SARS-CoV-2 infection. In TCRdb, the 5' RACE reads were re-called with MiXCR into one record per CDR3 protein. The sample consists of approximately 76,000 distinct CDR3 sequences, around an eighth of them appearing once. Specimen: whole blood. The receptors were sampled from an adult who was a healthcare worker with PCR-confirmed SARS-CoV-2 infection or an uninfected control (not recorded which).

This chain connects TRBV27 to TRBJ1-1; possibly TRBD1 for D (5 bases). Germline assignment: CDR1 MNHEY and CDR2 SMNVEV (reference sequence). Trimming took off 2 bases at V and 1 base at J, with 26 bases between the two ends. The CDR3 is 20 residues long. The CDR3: CASSLRGIRIGGTRNTEAFF. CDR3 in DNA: TGTGCCAGCAGTTTACGGGGGATACGCATAGGCGGGACGCGGAACACTGAAGCTTTCTTT.

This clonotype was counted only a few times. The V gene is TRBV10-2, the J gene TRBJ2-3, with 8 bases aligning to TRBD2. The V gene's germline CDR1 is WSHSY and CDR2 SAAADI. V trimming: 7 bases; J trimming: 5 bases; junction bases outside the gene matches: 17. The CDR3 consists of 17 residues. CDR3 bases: TGCGCCAGCATTCCCCCCGACGGACTAGCTTATGGAGATACGCAGTATTTT. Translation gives CASIPPDGLAYGDTQYF.

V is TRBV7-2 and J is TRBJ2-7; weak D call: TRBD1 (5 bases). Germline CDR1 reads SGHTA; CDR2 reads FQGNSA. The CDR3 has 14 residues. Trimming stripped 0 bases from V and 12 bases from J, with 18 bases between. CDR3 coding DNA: TGTGCCAGCAGCTTAGCCCAGGACACTGGCGTAATGTACTTC. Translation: CASSLAQDTGVMYF.

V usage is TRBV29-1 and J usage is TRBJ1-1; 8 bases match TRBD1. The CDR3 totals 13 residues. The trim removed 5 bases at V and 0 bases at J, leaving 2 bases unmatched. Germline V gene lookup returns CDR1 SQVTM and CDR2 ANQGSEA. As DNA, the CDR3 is TGCAGCGTTCCGGACAGGGTGAACACTGAAGCTTTCTTT. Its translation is CSVPDRVNTEAFF.

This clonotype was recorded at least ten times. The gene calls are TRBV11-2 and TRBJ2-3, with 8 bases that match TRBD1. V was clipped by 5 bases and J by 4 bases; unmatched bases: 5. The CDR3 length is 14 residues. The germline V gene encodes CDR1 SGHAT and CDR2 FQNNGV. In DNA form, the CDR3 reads TGTGCCAGCAGCCCGACAGGGGTACCAGATACGCAGTATTTT. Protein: CASSPTGVPDTQYF.

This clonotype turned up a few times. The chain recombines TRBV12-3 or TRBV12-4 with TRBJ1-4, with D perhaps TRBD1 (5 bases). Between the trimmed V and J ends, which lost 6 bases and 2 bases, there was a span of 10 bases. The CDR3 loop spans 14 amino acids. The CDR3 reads CASSLRVTNEKLFF. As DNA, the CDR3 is TGTGCCAGCAGCCTCAGGGTTACTAATGAAAAACTGTTTTTT.

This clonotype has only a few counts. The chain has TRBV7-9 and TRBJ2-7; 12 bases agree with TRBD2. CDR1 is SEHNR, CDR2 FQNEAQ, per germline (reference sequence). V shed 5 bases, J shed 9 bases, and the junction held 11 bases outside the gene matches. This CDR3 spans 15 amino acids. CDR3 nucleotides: TGTGCCAGCAGCCCACGGACTAGCGGGAACCCTGGGCAGTACTTC. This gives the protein CASSPRTSGNPGQYF.

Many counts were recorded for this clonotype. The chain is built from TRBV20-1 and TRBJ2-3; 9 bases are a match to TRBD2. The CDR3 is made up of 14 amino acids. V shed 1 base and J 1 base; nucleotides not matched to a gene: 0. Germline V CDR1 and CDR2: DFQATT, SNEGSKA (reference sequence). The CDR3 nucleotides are TGCAGTGCTAGAGGACTAGCGGGCACAGATACGCAGTATTTT. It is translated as CSARGLAGTDTQYF.

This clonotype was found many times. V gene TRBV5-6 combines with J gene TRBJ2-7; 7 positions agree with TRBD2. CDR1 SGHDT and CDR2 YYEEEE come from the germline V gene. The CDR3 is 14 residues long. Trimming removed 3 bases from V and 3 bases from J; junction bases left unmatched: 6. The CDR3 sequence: CASSWSRGIYEQYF. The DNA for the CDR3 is TGTGCCAGCAGCTGGTCGCGGGGGATCTACGAGCAGTACTTC.

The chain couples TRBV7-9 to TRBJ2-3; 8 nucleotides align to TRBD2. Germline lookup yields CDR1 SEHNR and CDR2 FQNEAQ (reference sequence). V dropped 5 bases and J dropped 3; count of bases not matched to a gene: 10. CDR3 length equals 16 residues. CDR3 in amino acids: CASSGVAGLDTDTQYF. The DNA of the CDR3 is TGTGCCAGCAGCGGTGTAGCGGGACTGGATACAGATACGCAGTATTTT.

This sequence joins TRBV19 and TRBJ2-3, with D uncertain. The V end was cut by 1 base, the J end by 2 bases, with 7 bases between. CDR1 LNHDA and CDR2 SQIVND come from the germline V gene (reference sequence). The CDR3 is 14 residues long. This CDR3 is CASSIGSYTDTQYF. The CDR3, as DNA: TGTGCCAGTAGTATAGGGAGTTACACAGATACGCAGTATTTT.

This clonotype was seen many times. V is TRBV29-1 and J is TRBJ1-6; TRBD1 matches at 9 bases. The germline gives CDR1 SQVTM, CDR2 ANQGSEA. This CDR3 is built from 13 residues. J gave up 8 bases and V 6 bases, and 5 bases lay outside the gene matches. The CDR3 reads CSVRDRGDSPLHF. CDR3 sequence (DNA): TGCAGCGTCCGAGACAGGGGGGATTCACCCCTCCACTTT.

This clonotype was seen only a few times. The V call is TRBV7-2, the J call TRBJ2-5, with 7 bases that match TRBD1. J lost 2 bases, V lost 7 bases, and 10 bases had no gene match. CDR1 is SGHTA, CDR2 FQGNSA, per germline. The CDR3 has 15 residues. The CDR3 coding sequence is TGTGCCAGCACCATCGGACAGGTTTCTCAAGAGACCCAGTACTTC. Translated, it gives CASTIGQVSQETQYF. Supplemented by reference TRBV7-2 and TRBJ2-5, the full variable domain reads GAGVSQSPSNKVTEKGKDVELRCDPISGHTALYWYRQSLGQGLEFLIYFQGNSAPDKSGLPSDRFSAERTGGSVSTLTIQRTQQEDSAVYLCASTIGQVSQETQYFGPGTRLLVL.

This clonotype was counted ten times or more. Here the CDR3 DNA reads TGTGCCAGCAGTTTGTGGGGGACTAATGAAAAACTGTTTTTT. This sequence encodes CASSLWGTNEKLFF. The rearrangement uses TRBV12-3 or TRBV12-4 and TRBJ1-4; TRBD1 might be the D (5 bases). Trimming cost V 3 bases and J 2 bases, with 7 bases left between them. The CDR3 is made up of 14 amino acids.

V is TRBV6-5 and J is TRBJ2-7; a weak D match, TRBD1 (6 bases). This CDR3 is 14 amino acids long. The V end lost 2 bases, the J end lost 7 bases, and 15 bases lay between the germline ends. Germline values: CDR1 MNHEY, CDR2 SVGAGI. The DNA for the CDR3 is TGTGCCAGCAGTTACAGCAACAGGGTGGGAGAGCAGTACTTC. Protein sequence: CASSYSNRVGEQYF.

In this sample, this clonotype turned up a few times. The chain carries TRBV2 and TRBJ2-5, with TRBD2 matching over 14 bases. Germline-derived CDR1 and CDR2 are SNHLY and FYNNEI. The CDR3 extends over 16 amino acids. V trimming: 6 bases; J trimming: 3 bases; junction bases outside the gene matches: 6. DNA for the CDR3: TGTGCCAGCAGACAGAGGACTAGCGGGGGGAAAGAGACCCAGTACTTC. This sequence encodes CASRQRTSGGKETQYF.

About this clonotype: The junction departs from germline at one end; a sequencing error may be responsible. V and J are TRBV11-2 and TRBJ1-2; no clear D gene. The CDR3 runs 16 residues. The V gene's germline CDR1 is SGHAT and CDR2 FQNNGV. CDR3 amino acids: CANSLDLGPGLYGYTF. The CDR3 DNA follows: TGTGCCAACAGCTTAGATCTTGGACCAGGCCTGTATGGCTACACCTTC.

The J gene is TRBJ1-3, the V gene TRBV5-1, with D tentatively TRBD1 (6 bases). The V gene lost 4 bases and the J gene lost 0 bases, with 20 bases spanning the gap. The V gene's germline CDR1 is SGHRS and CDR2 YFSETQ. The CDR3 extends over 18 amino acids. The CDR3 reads CASSPASGAHHSGNTIYF. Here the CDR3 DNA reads TGCGCCAGCAGCCCGGCGTCGGGGGCTCACCACTCTGGAAACACCATATATTTT.

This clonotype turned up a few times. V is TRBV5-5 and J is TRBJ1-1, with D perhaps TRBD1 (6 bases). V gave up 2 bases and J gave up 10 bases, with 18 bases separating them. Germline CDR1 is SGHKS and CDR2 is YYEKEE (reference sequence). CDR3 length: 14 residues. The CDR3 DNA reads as TGTGCCAGCAGCTTAGTCGGGACATCCTTTGGAGCTTTCTTT. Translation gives CASSLVGTSFGAFF. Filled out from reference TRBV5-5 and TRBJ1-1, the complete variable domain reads DAGVTQSPTHLIKTRGQQVTLRCSPISGHKSVSWYQQVLGQGPQFIFQYYEKEERGRGNFPDRFSARQFPNYSSELNVNALLLGDSALYLCASSLVGTSFGAFFGQGTRLTVV.

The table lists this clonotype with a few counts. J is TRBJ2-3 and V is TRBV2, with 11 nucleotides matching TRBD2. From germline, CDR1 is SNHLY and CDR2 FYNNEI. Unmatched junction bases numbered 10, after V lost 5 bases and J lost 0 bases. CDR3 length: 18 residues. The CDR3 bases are TGTGCCAGCAGTAATATACTAGCGGGGGACGTGAGCACAGATACGCAGTATTTT. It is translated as CASSNILAGDVSTDTQYF.

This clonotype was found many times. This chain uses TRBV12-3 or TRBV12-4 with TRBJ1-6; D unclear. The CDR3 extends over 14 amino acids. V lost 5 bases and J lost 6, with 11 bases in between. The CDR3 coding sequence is TGTGCCAGCAGTCACGAGCATATTAATTCACCCCTCCACTTT. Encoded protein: CASSHEHINSPLHF.

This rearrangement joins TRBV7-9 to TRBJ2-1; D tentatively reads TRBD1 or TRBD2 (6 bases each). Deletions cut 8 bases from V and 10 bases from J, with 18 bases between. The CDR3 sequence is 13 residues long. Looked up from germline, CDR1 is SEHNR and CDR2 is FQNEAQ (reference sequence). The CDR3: CASAPLGGWEQFF. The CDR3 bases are TGTGCCAGCGCCCCCCTGGGGGGCTGGGAGCAGTTCTTC.

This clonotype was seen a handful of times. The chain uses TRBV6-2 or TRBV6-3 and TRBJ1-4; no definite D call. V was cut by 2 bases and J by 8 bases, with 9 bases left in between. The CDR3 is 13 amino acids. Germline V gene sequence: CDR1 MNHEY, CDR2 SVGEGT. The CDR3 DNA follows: TGTGCCAGCAGTTACGGGTCCTCGGAAAAACTGTTTTTT. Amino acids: CASSYGSSEKLFF.